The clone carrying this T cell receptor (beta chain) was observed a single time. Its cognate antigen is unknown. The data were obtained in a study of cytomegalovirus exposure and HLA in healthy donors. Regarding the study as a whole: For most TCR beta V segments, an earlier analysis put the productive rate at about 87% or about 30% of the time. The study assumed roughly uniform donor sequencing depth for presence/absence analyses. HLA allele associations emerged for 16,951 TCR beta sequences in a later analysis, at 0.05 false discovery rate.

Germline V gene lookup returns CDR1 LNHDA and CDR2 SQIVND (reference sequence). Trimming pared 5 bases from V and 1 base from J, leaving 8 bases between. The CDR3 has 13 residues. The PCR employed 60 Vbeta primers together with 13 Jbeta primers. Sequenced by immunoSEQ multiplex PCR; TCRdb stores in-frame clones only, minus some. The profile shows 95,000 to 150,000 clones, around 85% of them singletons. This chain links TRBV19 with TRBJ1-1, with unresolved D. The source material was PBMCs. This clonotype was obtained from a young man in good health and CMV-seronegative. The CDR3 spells CASSEARNTEAFF. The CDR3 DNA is TGTGCCAGTAGTGAGGCGAGGAACACTGAAGCTTTCTTT.